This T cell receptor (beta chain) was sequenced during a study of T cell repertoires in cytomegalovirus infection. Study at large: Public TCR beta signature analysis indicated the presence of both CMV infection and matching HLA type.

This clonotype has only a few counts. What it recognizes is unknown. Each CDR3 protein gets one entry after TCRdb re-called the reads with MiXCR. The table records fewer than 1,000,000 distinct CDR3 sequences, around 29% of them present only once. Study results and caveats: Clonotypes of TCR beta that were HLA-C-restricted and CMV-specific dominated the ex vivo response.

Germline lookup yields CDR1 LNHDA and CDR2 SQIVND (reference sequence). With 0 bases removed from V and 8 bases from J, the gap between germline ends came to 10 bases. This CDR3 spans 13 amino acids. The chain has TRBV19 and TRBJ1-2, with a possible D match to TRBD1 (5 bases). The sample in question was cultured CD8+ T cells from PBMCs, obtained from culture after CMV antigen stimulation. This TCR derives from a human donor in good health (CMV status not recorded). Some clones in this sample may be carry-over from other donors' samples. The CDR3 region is CASSIDNTGGYTF. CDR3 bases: TGTGCCAGTAGTATAGATAACACAGGAGGCTACACCTTC.